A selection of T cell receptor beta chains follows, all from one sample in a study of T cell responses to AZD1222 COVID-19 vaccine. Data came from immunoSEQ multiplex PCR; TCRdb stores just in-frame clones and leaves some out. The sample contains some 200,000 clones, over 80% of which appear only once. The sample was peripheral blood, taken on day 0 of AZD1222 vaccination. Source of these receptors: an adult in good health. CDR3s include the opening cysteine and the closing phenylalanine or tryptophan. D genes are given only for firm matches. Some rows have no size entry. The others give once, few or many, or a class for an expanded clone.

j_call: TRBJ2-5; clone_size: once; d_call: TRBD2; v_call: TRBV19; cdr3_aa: CASSTRTSGKETQYF; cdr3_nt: TGTGCCAGTAGTACACGGACTAGCGGGAAAGAGACCCAGTACTTC
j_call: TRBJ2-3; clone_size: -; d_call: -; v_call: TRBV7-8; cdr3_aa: CASSLFEGTTQYF; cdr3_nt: TGTGCCAGCAGCTTATTTGAGGGTACTACGCAGTATTTT
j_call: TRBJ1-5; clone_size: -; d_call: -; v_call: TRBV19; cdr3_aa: CASSSRVAMSNQPQHF; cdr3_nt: TGTGCCAGTAGCTCACGGGTGGCCATGAGCAATCAGCCCCAGCATTTT
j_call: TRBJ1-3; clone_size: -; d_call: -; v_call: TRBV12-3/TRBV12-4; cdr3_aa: CASSFIHSSTIYF; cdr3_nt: TGTGCCAGCAGTTTTATTCACAGTTCCACCATATATTTT
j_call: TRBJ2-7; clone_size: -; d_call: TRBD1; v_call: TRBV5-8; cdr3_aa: CASSLGGQVRPSYEQYF; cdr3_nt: TGTGCCAGCAGCTTGGGGGGACAGGTAAGGCCATCCTACGAGCAGTACTTC
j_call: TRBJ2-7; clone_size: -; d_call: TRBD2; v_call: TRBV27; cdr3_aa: CASSGWEGSYEQYF; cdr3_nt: TGTGCCAGCAGTGGGTGGGAGGGCTCCTACGAGCAGTACTTC
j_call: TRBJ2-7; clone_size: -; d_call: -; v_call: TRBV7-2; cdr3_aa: CASSPGASSSEQYF; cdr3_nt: TGTGCCAGCAGCCCAGGGGCTAGCAGCAGCGAGCAGTACTTC
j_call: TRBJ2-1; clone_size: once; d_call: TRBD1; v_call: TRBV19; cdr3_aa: CASSVISGRDRPYNEQFF; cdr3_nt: TGTGCCAGTAGTGTCATAAGCGGCCGGGACAGGCCCTACAATGAGCAGTTCTTC
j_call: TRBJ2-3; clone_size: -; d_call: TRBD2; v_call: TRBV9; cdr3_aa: CASRWTSGGADTQYF; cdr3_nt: TGTGCCAGCAGATGGACTAGCGGGGGTGCAGATACGCAGTATTTT
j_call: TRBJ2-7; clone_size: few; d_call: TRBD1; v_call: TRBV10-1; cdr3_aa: CASSRQGISYEQYF; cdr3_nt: TGCGCCAGCAGTAGACAGGGGATTTCCTACGAGCAGTACTTC
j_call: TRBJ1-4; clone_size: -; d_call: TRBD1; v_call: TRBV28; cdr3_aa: CASSTQGAGEEKLFF; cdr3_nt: TGTGCCAGCAGTACACAGGGGGCTGGAGAGGAAAAACTGTTTTTT
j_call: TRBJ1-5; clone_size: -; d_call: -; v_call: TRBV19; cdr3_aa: CASAPGQGRVKSNQPQHF; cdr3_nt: TGTGCCAGTGCGCCTGGGCAGGGTAGGGTAAAGAGCAATCAGCCCCAGCATTTT
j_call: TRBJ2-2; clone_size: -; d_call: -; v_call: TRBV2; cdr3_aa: CASSIRETGELFF; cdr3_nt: TGTGCCAGCAGTATCAGGGAAACCGGGGAGCTGTTTTTT
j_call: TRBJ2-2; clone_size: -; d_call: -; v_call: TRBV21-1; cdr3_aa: CASSKDPGTENDENTGELFF; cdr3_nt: TGTGCCAGCAGCAAAGATCCCGGGACAGAGAATGACGAGAACACCGGGGAGCTGTTTTTT
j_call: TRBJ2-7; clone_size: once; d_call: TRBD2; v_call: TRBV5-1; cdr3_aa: CASSLVSGSSYEQYF; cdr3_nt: TGCGCCAGCAGCTTGGTTAGCGGGAGCTCCTACGAGCAGTACTTC
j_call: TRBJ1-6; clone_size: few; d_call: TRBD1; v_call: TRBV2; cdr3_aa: CASRTDRDISSPLHF; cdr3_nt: TGTGCCAGCAGAACGGACAGGGATATTAGTTCACCCCTCCACTTT
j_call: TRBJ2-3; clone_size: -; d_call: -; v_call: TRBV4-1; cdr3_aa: CASSQGTVRTDTQYF; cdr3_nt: TGCGCCAGCAGCCAAGGGACGGTGAGGACAGATACGCAGTATTTT
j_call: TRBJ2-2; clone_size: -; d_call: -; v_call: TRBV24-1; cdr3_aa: CATIGTTTGELFF; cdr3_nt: TGTGCCACCATAGGGACAACCACCGGGGAGCTGTTTTTT
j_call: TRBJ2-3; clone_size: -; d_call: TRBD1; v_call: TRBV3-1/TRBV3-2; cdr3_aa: CASSKGPTGYADTQYF; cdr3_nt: TGTGCCAGCAGCAAAGGACCGACAGGGTACGCAGATACGCAGTATTTT
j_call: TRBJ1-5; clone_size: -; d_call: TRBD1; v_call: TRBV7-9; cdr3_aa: CASSFELDRVHQPQHF; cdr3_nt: TGTGCCAGCAGCTTCGAGCTCGACAGGGTTCATCAGCCCCAGCATTTT
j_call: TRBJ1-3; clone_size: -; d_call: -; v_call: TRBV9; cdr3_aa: CASSVDGAGGNTIYF; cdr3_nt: TGTGCCAGCAGCGTAGATGGTGCGGGAGGAAACACCATATATTTT
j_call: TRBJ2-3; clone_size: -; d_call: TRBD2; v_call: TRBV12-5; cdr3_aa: CASGSGLAGAKTDTQYF; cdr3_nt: TGTGCTAGTGGTTCTGGACTAGCGGGAGCAAAGACAGATACGCAGTATTTT
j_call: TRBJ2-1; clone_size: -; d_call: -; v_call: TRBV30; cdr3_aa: CAWKRRGDGEQFF; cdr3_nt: TGTGCCTGGAAGAGGCGGGGAGACGGTGAGCAGTTCTTC
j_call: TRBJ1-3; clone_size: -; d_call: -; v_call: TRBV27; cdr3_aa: CASRTDTSSGNTIYF; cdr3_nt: TGTGCCAGCAGAACCGACACGAGCTCTGGAAACACCATATATTTT
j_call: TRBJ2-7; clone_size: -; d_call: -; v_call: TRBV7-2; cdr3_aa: CASSLGPGGRSYEQYF; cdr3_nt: TGTGCCAGCAGCTTAGGCCCCGGGGGACGCAGCTACGAGCAGTACTTC
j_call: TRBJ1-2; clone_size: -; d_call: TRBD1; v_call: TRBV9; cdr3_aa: CASSPGGEGYGYTF; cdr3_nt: TGTGCCAGCAGCCCAGGGGGTGAGGGCTATGGCTACACCTTC
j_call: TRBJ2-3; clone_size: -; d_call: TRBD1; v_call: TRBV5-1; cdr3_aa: CASNSGQSTDTQYF; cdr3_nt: TGCGCCAGCAACTCGGGACAGAGCACAGATACGCAGTATTTT
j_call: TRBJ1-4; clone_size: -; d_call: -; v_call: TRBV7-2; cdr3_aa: CASSPGHGDEKLFF; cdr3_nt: TGTGCCAGCAGCCCGGGACATGGCGACGAAAAACTGTTTTTT
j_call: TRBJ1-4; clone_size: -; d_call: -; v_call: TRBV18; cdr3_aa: CASSPESEKLFF; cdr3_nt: TGTGCCAGCTCACCAGAGAGCGAAAAACTGTTTTTT
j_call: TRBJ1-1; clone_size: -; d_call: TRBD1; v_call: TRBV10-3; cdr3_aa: CAIRDRPNTEAFF; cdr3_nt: TGTGCCATCAGGGACAGGCCGAACACTGAAGCTTTCTTT
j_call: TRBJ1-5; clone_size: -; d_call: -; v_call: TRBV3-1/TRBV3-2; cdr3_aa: CASSQSQGSNQPQHF; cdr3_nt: TGTGCCAGCAGCCAAAGTCAGGGTAGCAATCAGCCCCAGCATTTT
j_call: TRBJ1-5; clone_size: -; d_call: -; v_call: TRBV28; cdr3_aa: CATLIAITNQPQHF; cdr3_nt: TGTGCCACCCTTATAGCCATTACCAATCAGCCCCAGCATTTT
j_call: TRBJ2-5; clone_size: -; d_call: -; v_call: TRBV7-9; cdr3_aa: CASKLGGTQETQYF; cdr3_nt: TGTGCCAGCAAGCTAGGAGGGACCCAAGAGACCCAGTACTTC
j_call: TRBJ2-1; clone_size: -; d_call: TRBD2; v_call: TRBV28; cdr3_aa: CASLLAGGRSSYNEQFF; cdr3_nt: TGTGCCAGCCTACTAGCGGGAGGCCGTAGCTCCTACAATGAGCAGTTCTTC
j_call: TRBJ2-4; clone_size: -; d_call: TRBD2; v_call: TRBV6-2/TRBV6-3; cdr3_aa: CASSSGTSGDSAKNIQYF; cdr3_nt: TGTGCCAGCAGTTCAGGGACTAGCGGGGACTCAGCCAAAAACATTCAGTACTTC
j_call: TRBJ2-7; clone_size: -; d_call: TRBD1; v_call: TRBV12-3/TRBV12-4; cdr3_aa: CATGQIYEQYF; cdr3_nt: TGTGCCACGGGACAGATCTACGAGCAGTACTTC
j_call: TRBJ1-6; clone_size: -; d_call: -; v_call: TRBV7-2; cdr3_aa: CASSYTGQSSPLHF; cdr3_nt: TGTGCCAGCAGCTATACAGGGCAAAGTTCACCCCTCCACTTT
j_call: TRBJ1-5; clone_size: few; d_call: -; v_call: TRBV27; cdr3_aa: CASSGGAGEQPQHF; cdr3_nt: TGTGCCAGCAGTGGAGGGGCGGGGGAACAGCCCCAGCATTTT
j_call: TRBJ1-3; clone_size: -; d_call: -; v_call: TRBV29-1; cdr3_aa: CSVTDPNSGNTIYF; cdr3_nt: TGCAGCGTTACCGACCCCAACTCTGGAAACACCATATATTTT
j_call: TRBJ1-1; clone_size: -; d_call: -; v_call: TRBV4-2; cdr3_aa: CASSHDRTNTEAFF; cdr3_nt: TGTGCCAGCAGCCACGACAGGACGAACACTGAAGCTTTCTTT
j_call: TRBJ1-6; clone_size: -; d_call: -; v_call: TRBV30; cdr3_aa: CAWSVGQDNSPLHF; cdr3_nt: TGTGCCTGGAGTGTTGGCCAGGATAATTCACCCCTCCACTTT
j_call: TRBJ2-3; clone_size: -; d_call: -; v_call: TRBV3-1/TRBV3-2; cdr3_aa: CASSQDFPDTQYF; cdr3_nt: TGTGCCAGCAGCCAAGATTTTCCAGATACGCAGTATTTT
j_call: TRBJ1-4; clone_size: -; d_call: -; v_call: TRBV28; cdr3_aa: CASSPRGAYEKLFF; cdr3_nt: TGTGCCAGCAGTCCTAGGGGGGCGTATGAAAAACTGTTTTTT
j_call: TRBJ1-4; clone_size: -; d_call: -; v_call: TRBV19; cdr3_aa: CASSISGSRRLNEKLFF; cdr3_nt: TGTGCCAGTAGTATCTCGGGATCACGGCGCCTAAATGAAAAACTGTTTTTT
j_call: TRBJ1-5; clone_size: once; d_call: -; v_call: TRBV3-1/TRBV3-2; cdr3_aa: CASSPGAQGNQPQHF; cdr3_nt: TGTGCCAGCAGCCCAGGGGCGCAGGGCAATCAGCCCCAGCATTTT
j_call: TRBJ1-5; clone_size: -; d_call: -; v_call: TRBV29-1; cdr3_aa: CSVDSGQLNQPQHF; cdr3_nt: TGCAGCGTTGATTCTGGGCAGCTAAATCAGCCCCAGCATTTT
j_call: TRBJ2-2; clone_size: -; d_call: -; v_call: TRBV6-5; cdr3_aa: CASSFNGFTGELFF; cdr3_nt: TGTGCCAGCAGTTTCAACGGCTTCACCGGGGAGCTGTTTTTT
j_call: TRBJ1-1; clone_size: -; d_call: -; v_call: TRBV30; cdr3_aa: CAWRELGPNTEAFF; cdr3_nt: TGTGCCTGGAGGGAGTTAGGACCGAACACTGAAGCTTTCTTT
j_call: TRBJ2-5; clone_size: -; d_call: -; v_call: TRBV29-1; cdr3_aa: CSVVRQLQETQYF; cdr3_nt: TGCAGCGTTGTCAGGCAGTTACAAGAGACCCAGTACTTC
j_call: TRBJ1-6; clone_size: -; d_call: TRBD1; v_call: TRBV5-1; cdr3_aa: CASSSDGTGYSPLHF; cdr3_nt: TGCGCCAGCAGCTCCGACGGGACAGGGTATTCACCCCTCCACTTT
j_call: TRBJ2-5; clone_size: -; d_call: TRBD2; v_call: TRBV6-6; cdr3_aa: CASSPSPGLAGGATETQYF; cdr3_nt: TGTGCCAGCAGTCCCTCACCGGGACTAGCGGGAGGAGCTACGGAGACCCAGTACTTC
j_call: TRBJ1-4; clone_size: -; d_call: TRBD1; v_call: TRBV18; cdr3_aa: CASSLGQFNEKLFF; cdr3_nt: TGTGCCAGCTCACTGGGACAGTTTAATGAAAAACTGTTTTTT
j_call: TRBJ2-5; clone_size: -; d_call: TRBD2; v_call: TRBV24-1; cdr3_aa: CATSDPRLAGGGQETQYF; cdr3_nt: TGTGCCACCAGTGACCCCCGACTAGCGGGAGGCGGGCAAGAGACCCAGTACTTC
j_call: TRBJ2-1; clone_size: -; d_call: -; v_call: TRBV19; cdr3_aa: CASTAGHLNEQFF; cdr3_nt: TGTGCCAGTACTGCGGGACACCTCAATGAGCAGTTCTTC
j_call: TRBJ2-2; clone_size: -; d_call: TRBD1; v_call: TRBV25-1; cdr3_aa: CASRTNRDRSNTGELFF; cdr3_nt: TGTGCCAGCAGAACTAACCGGGACAGGTCGAACACCGGGGAGCTGTTTTTT
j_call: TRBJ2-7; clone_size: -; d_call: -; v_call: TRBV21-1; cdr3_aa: CASSKARTSGRRSRNEQYF; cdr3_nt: TGTGCCAGCAGCAAAGCGAGGACTAGCGGGAGAAGGAGTAGGAACGAGCAGTACTTC
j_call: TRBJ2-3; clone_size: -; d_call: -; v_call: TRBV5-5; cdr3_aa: CASSLVEPTDTQYF; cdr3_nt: TGTGCCAGCAGCCTGGTGGAGCCGACAGATACGCAGTATTTT
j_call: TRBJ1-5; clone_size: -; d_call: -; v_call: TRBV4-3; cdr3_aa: CASSLGFNQPQHF; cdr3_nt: TGCGCCAGCAGTTTGGGATTCAATCAGCCCCAGCATTTT
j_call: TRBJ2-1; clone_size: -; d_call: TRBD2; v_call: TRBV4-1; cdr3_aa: CASSPKGLREGNEQFF; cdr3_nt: TGCGCCAGCAGCCCCAAAGGACTGCGGGAGGGCAATGAGCAGTTCTTC
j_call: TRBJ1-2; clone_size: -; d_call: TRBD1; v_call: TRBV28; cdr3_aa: CASTTGGDYGYTF; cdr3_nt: TGTGCCAGCACTACAGGGGGGGACTATGGCTACACCTTC